What follows describes a single T cell receptor (beta chain). A few counts support this clonotype. Its antigen is not yet known. No quality values exist for individual bases; no much larger clone is one base distant. Blood bank volunteers in Maryland, USA served as the healthy controls. For unsorted PBMC libraries, 2 million PBMCs were used after storage in RNAlater at -80 degrees C until RNA extraction. Peripheral blood was subjected to Ficoll-Hypaque density gradient centrifugation to isolate PBMCs, which were then cryopreserved in liquid nitrogen. The sample originates from a study of neurological immune-mediated disorders (dated by TCRdb to the late 2010s). For the study in its entirety: Peripheral blood TCR-beta repertoires from patients with HTLV-I-associated myelopathy (HAM/TSP), patients with multiple sclerosis, and healthy controls were compared in the study using UMI-based sequencing. The approximately 110 TCR-beta libraries included longitudinal samples, technical triplicates and paired sorted CD4+ and CD8+ T-cell subsets alongside PBMC samples. The cohort included about 70 subjects: about 15 with HAM/TSP, approximately 35 with multiple sclerosis, and 20 or so healthy controls. The paper as a whole reports these results and caveats: TCR clonal expansion was highest in HAM/TSP patients and lowest in MS patients, with MS patients falling below even healthy controls. Expanded clones from different subjects shared no identical CDR3 amino acid sequences, which suggests that TCR-beta repertoires were private in all groups.

cDNA was synthesized by template-switch 5'RACE using a primer carrying a 10-nucleotide random unique molecular identifier by which each TCR transcript was tagged. Each sequencing run produced over 190 million TCR-beta sequences covering 15-18 subjects. The RNeasy kit was used to extract total RNA. The KAPA Real-time Library Amplification kit was used to amplify TCR-beta VDJ regions with primers targeting the TCR constant region and the 5'RACE anchor. A first PCR added sample indexes and Illumina adaptors, after which a second PCR increased the library yield. After Ampure bead purification, the TCR product of roughly 650 bp was size-selected on a 2% E-gel SizeSelection system. Before pooling, library quality was assessed on a Bioanalyzer, concentration was determined with Qubit, and library quantification was performed with the Kapa Library Quantification kit. Libraries were sequenced paired-end 2 x 150 bp on an Illumina HiSeq 2500. To increase sequence diversity, roughly 24-32% phiX was spiked into each library pool. From the authors' description of their analysis: Quality-filtered reads were processed with the UMI-based MiGEC pipeline, and over 80% of raw TCR sequences were removed by the MiGEC pipeline during error correction. VDJ genes were aligned to IMGT germline references, and each clonotype was defined by a unique CDR3 amino acid sequence together with V-J genes. Clonal expansion, Shannon diversity and CDR3 relatedness (CalcPairwiseDistances, ClusterSamples) were evaluated with VDJtools, and phylogenetic trees were built with CLCbio workbench. Expanded clones were defined as having at least 8 unique UMIs, based on coefficient-of-variation modelling across technical triplicates. TCRdb applied fastp at Q25 and MiXCR to the public reads, then kept only in-frame beta chains. Entries are consolidated by CDR3 protein sequence, retaining the most common genes and DNA. The V and J calls and clone size come from TCRdb's table, not from the authors' own analysis. Here the sample has 20,000 to 30,000 distinct CDR3 sequences; about 6.7% occur a single time. The biggest ten clones account for less than 5% of the sample.

Relative to germline, V is 3 bases shorter and J is 4 bases shorter, with 7 bases between their ends. Including the terminal cysteine and phenylalanine, the CDR3 comprises 13 residues. Kept here is only the CDR3 DNA, which spans 39 bases and is read in frame from base 1. Based on the germline V gene (reference sequence), the CDR1 and CDR2 sequences are WNHNN and SYGVQD. The sequence joins TRBV10-1 to TRBJ1-5, with TRBD1 as a weak D call on 5 bases. Sequencing was performed on PBMCs. The TCR originated in a middle-aged woman in good health. The nucleotide sequence is given as TGCGCCAGCAGTGACGGGGGAAATCAGCCCCAGCATTTT. The resulting protein is CASSDGGNQPQHF.